The 16 T cell receptor beta chains below were found in one sample sequenced in a study of T-cell reconstitution after alpha-beta-depleted transplantation in children. Preparation of the TCRbeta library involved a method that used unique molecular identifiers. TCRdb re-analysed the PCR reads in MiXCR, keeping a single row per CDR3 protein. The profile covers 600,000 to 700,000 distinct CDR3 sequences, with approximately 17% appearing a single time and 0.85% to 1.3% taken by the ten largest. This specimen consisted of PBMCs from the stem cell graft donor, obtained from the stem cell graft. The receptors stem from a human donor who donated a stem cell graft to a child with acute myeloid leukemia.

This clonotype was found many times. This chain connects TRBV20-1 to TRBJ2-1; perhaps TRBD2 as D (6 bases). The V gene's germline CDR1 is DFQATT and CDR2 SNEGSKA (reference sequence). The CDR3 length is 14 residues. Trimming took 5 bases from V and 10 from J, leaving 21 bases between them. CDR3 region: CSAQGGKILEEQFF. Here the CDR3 DNA reads TGCAGTGCTCAGGGAGGAAAGATCTTAGAGGAGCAGTTCTTC.

This clonotype was observed at least ten times. The V call is TRBV12-3 or TRBV12-4, the J call TRBJ1-5; 7 nucleotides align to TRBD1. The CDR3 sequence is 15 residues long. The V gene end was trimmed by 6 bases and the J gene end by 1 base; junction bases not matched to a gene: 6. For the CDR3, the DNA is TGTGCCAGCAGCGAGGGACAGTGGAGCAATCAGCCCCAGCATTTT. Encoded protein: CASSEGQWSNQPQHF.

This clonotype was observed at least ten times. CDR3 sequence reads: CASSLYAGNTIYF. The CDR3 DNA is TGTGCCAGCAGCCTCTATGCTGGAAACACCATATATTTT. V usage is TRBV5-6 and J usage is TRBJ1-3; D is ambiguous. Germline loops: CDR1 SGHDT, CDR2 YYEEEE. Deletions cut 4 bases from V and 2 bases from J, with 7 bases between. The CDR3 has 13 residues. Full variable domain (rest looked up from reference TRBV5-6 and TRBJ1-3): DAGVTQSPTHLIKTRGQQVTLRCSPKSGHDTVSWYQQALGQGPQFIFQYYEEEERQRGNFPDRFSGHQFPNYSSELNVNALLLGDSALYLCASSLYAGNTIYFGEGSWLTVV.

This clonotype was counted ten times or more. The V call is TRBV20-1, the J call TRBJ1-2; 9 bases are a match to TRBD1. This CDR3 comprises 15 residues. Losses at the gene ends were 2 bases for V and 8 bases for J; bases not matched to a gene: 12. The germline gives CDR1 DFQATT, CDR2 SNEGSKA (reference sequence). CDR3 coding DNA: TGCAGTGCTAGAAGGACCGGGACAGGGATCAACGGCTACACCTTC. Translation: CSARRTGTGINGYTF.

This clonotype has at least ten counts. This rearrangement joins TRBV11-2 to TRBJ2-7; D not certain. Germline values: CDR1 SGHAT, CDR2 FQNNGV. With 0 bases removed from V and 4 bases from J, the gap between germline ends came to 25 bases. The CDR3 runs 19 residues. DNA for the CDR3: TGTGCCAGCAGCTTAGATCTTGGAGTGCCGGCGATATATCCTTACGAGCAGTACTTC. Its translation: CASSLDLGVPAIYPYEQYF.

The sample holds many counts of this clonotype. The CDR3 nucleotides read TGTGCCAGCAGCGAACTGACGGCTAACTATGGCTACACCTTC. Its protein product is CASSELTANYGYTF. The chain links TRBV12-3 or TRBV12-4 to TRBJ1-2, with no clear D. Trimming cost V 6 bases and J 0 bases, with 11 bases left between them. The CDR3 extends over 14 amino acids.

This chain links TRBV12-3 or TRBV12-4 with TRBJ1-2; D perhaps matches TRBD1 (5 bases). This CDR3 has 18 residues. V lost 6 bases and J lost 2, with 25 bases in between. The CDR3, as DNA: TGTGCCAGCAGATCCGCCTTGGGGGACGACTACACCAACTATGGCTACACCTTC. This encodes CASRSALGDDYTNYGYTF.

The chain is built from TRBV5-6 and TRBJ2-3; 9 nucleotides agree with TRBD2. The germline gives CDR1 SGHDT, CDR2 YYEEEE. V gave up 1 base and J gave up 6 bases; unmatched junction bases: 18. The CDR3 is made up of 19 amino acids. As DNA, the CDR3 is TGTGCCAGCAGCTTGTTGCTAGCGGGGTCCCAATCACGGAGGGATACGCAGTATTTT. Translated, it gives CASSLLLAGSQSRRDTQYF.

The chain carries TRBV7-9 and TRBJ2-2; D could derive from TRBD1 or TRBD2 (5 bases each). Per germline, CDR1 SEHNR and CDR2 FQNEAQ (reference sequence). This CDR3 spans 15 amino acids. The V gene lost 5 bases and the J gene lost 3 bases, with 13 bases spanning the gap. As DNA, the CDR3 is TGTGCCAGCAGCGCCCGGGACGGAGACACCGGGGAGCTGTTTTTT. It yields the protein CASSARDGDTGELFF.

This clonotype was picked up many times. V and J are TRBV24-1 and TRBJ2-7; D gene uncertain. Trimming stripped 4 bases from V and 7 bases from J, with 10 bases between. CDR3 length: 12 residues. Germline V CDR1 and CDR2: KGHDR, SFDVKD. Here the CDR3 reads CATSEMLGEQYF. The CDR3 DNA sequence: TGTGCCACCAGTGAGATGTTGGGAGAGCAGTACTTC.

This clonotype was seen more than once but under ten times. V usage is TRBV6-2 or TRBV6-3 and J usage is TRBJ1-1; TRBD1 matches at 7 bases. Per the germline V gene, CDR1 is MNHEY and CDR2 is SVGEGT. Trimming removed 7 bases from V and 1 base from J; junction bases left unmatched: 9. The CDR3 runs to 15 residues. DNA of the CDR3: TGTGCCAGCAACACAGGGGAGGGATGGAACACTGAAGCTTTCTTT. Translating it yields CASNTGEGWNTEAFF.

This clonotype was seen a few times. This rearrangement joins TRBV5-5 to TRBJ1-5; a weak D match, TRBD1 (6 bases). V was cut by 4 bases and J by 0 bases, with 11 bases left in between. Germline V gene data show CDR1 as SGHKS and CDR2 as YYEKEE (reference sequence). This CDR3 spans 15 amino acids. CDR3: CASSQGPYSNQPQHF. The CDR3, as DNA: TGTGCCAGCAGCCAGGGGCCTTATAGCAATCAGCCCCAGCATTTT.

The chain joins TRBV6-2 or TRBV6-3 to TRBJ2-3; D gene unclear. The CDR3 totals 13 residues. Between the trimmed V and J ends, which lost 3 bases and 5 bases, there was a span of 9 bases. Per germline, CDR1 MNHEY and CDR2 SVGEGT. The CDR3 sequence is CASSYLVRDTQYF. In nucleotides, the CDR3 is TGTGCCAGCAGTTATCTGGTAAGAGATACGCAGTATTTT.

J is TRBJ2-7 and V is TRBV7-2; D possibly corresponds to TRBD1 (7 bases). This CDR3 comprises 15 residues. V was shortened by 1 base and J by 3 bases, with 13 bases between the two germline ends. CDR1 is SGHTA and CDR2 is FQGNSA in the germline V gene. The CDR3 protein is CASSLDSGGSYEQYV. The CDR3 region has the DNA TGTGCCAGCAGCTTAGATTCAGGGGGGAGCTACGAGCAGTACGTC.

This sequence joins TRBV4-1 and TRBJ2-2, with D hard to call. Germline V gene lookup returns CDR1 MGHRA and CDR2 YSYEKL. CDR3 length: 14 amino acids. With 5 bases removed from V and 8 bases from J, the gap between germline ends came to 15 bases. CDR3 region: CASSTTLPSGELFF. The CDR3 DNA follows: TGCGCCAGCAGCACAACACTCCCCTCGGGGGAGCTGTTTTTT.

This clonotype was seen at least ten times. This chain joins TRBV6-6 and TRBJ1-1; D gene ambiguous. Trimming stripped 6 bases from V and 8 bases from J, with 16 bases between. Germline CDR1 and CDR2: MNHNY and SVGAGI (reference sequence). The CDR3 consists of 13 residues. The CDR3 DNA follows: TGTGCCAGCAGCTTAGTCGTGGTAGCCGAAGCTTTCTTT. Encoded protein: CASSLVVVAEAFF.